Presented here are 20 T cell receptor beta chains from one specimen sequenced in a study of shared clonotypes between healthy human individuals. Positively selected for CCR7, the CD45RO-negative cells used as naive CD8 cells excluded terminally differentiated effector memory CD45RA+ cells. The assay was immunoSEQ multiplex PCR, and TCRdb's table has in-frame clones only and misses some. The sample lists some 630,000 clones, roughly 96% occurring once. The source material was naive CD8+ T cells sorted from blood. Receptors were obtained from a woman aged 25 to 39 in good health.

A note on this clone: In the same sample, other DNA sequences code for this CDR3. The rearrangement links TRBV5-6 to TRBJ2-7; 11 bases line up with TRBD1. The V gene end was trimmed by 4 bases and the J gene end by 6 bases; junction bases not matched to a gene: 3. The CDR3 extends over 13 amino acids. CDR1 is SGHDT, CDR2 YYEEEE, per germline. The CDR3 bases are TGTGCCAGCAGCCTCGGGACAGGGGGCGAGCAGTACTTC. This gives the protein CASSLGTGGEQYF. The full variable domain, its missing parts supplied by reference TRBV5-6 and TRBJ2-7, is DAGVTQSPTHLIKTRGQQVTLRCSPKSGHDTVSWYQQALGQGPQFIFQYYEEEERQRGNFPDRFSGHQFPNYSSELNVNALLLGDSALYLCASSLGTGGEQYFGPGTRLTVT.

Concerning this clone itself: This sample also contains other DNA sequences that code for the same CDR3. CDR3 bases: TGTGCCAGCAGCTTAGAGGCGGGAGGAACATACGAGCAGTACTTC. It is translated as CASSLEAGGTYEQYF. V is TRBV11-2 and J is TRBJ2-7; 8 bases agree with TRBD2. The ends lost 0 bases at V and 4 bases at J; junction bases unmatched: 5. The CDR3 spans 15 residues. Germline CDR1 and CDR2: SGHAT and FQNNGV.

The gene calls are TRBV5-1 and TRBJ2-3, with D perhaps matching TRBD1 or TRBD2 (5 bases each). CDR3 length: 14 amino acids. Trimming took 1 base from V and 6 from J, leaving 12 bases between them. Germline V gene data show CDR1 as SGHRS and CDR2 as YFSETQ. The CDR3 DNA reads as TGCGCCAGCAGCTTGTCGGGGACCAGGGATACGCAGTATTTT. This translates into CASSLSGTRDTQYF. Complete variable domain (other parts from reference TRBV5-1 and TRBJ2-3): KAGVTQTPRYLIKTRGQQVTLSCSPISGHRSVSWYQQTPGQGLQFLFEYFSETQRNKGNFPGRFSGRQFSNSRSEMNVSTLELGDSALYLCASSLSGTRDTQYFGPGTRLTVL.

In its sample, this clone was seen once. This chain links TRBV5-6 with TRBJ2-1; D ambiguous. The CDR3 consists of 15 residues. Germline V gene sequence: CDR1 SGHDT, CDR2 YYEEEE. V lost 4 bases and J 4 bases, leaving 15 bases between the germline ends. The CDR3 coding sequence is TGTGCCAGCAGCCTGAAGACACGGGTTTACAATGAGCAGTTCTTC. It codes for CASSLKTRVYNEQFF.

The J gene is TRBJ2-7, the V gene TRBV13, with TRBD1 identical over 7 bases. After removal of 4 bases from V and 7 bases from J, the junction contained 4 bases not matched to a gene. The germline gives CDR1 PRHDT, CDR2 FYEKMQ (reference sequence). This CDR3 has 12 residues. CDR3 residues: CASSSGQVEQYF. DNA for the CDR3: TGTGCCAGCAGCTCCGGACAGGTGGAGCAGTACTTC.

V is TRBV5-6 and J is TRBJ2-3, with D unresolved. This CDR3 region has 15 residues. Germline CDR1 reads SGHDT; CDR2 reads YYEEEE. With 0 bases removed from V and 4 bases from J, the gap between germline ends came to 12 bases. The CDR3 region is CASSLAGGDPDTQYF. As DNA, the CDR3 is TGTGCCAGCAGCTTGGCCGGTGGGGATCCAGATACGCAGTATTTT.

A word on this clone: The sample holds other DNA sequences that translate to the same CDR3. The chain recombines TRBV5-4 with TRBJ2-5; D remains unclear. Germline CDR1 and CDR2: SGHNT and YYREEE (reference sequence). Trimming left V 0 bases short and J 3 bases short, with 6 bases between. This CDR3 region has 13 residues. Here the CDR3 reads CASSLVAEETQYF. The DNA of the CDR3 is TGTGCCAGCAGCTTGGTAGCAGAAGAGACCCAGTACTTC.

The rearrangement joins TRBV11-3 to TRBJ2-1; D might be TRBD2 (6 bases). Germline assignment: CDR1 SGHNT and CDR2 YENEEA. The CDR3 totals 13 residues. With 5 bases removed from V and 7 bases from J, the gap between germline ends came to 12 bases. The DNA of the CDR3 is TGTGCCAGCAGCCCCAGGAGCGGGAATGAGCAGTTCTTC. Amino acids: CASSPRSGNEQFF.

V gene TRBV27 combines with J gene TRBJ2-1; 8 bases are a match to TRBD2. Germline CDR1 reads MNHEY; CDR2 reads SMNVEV (reference sequence). The V segment lost 5 bases and the J segment 7 bases; nucleotides outside the gene matches: 7. This CDR3 region has 14 residues. CDR3 sequence: CASSERETNNEQFF. The DNA of the CDR3 is TGTGCCAGCAGTGAGCGGGAGACTAATAATGAGCAGTTCTTC.

The chain joins TRBV7-2 to TRBJ2-1; 10 nucleotides agree with TRBD2. With 3 bases clipped from V and 5 bases from J, the junction kept 7 bases outside the gene matches. The CDR3 contains 16 residues. Germline CDR1 reads SGHTA; CDR2 reads FQGNSA. The CDR3 is CASSLEREGLHNEQFF. DNA of the CDR3: TGTGCCAGCAGCTTGGAGCGGGAGGGCCTTCACAATGAGCAGTTCTTC.

The gene calls are TRBV27 and TRBJ2-1; D is tentatively TRBD1 or TRBD2 (5 bases each). CDR1 MNHEY and CDR2 SMNVEV come from the germline V gene (reference sequence). Trimming took 7 bases from V and 4 from J, leaving 17 bases between them. The CDR3 contains 15 residues. The CDR3 loop is CASTPGGLGYNEQFF. The CDR3 DNA reads TGTGCCAGCACCCCTGGGGGTTTGGGTTACAATGAGCAGTTCTTC.

The chain links TRBV27 to TRBJ1-3; 7 bases map to TRBD1. Unmatched junction bases numbered 7, after V lost 5 bases and J lost 0 bases. Germline CDR1 MNHEY, CDR2 SMNVEV (reference sequence). This CDR3 spans 16 amino acids. The CDR3 protein is CASSASQGHSGNTIYF. DNA of the CDR3: TGTGCCAGCAGTGCCTCACAGGGGCACTCTGGAAACACCATATATTTT.

The gene calls are TRBV28 and TRBJ2-3; no definite D call. The CDR3 runs 14 residues. Trimming stripped 8 bases from V and 2 bases from J, with 14 bases between. Looked up from germline, CDR1 is MDHEN and CDR2 is SYDVKM. The CDR3 DNA is TGTGCCAGCTCTTCCTCAGCGTCCACAGATACGCAGTATTTT. It yields the protein CASSSSASTDTQYF.

The gene calls are TRBV5-6 and TRBJ2-7; D call uncertain. V was cut by 0 bases and J by 2 bases, with 9 bases left in between. Germline-derived CDR1 and CDR2 are SGHDT and YYEEEE. The CDR3 runs 14 residues. CDR3: CASSLDGSAYEQYF. The CDR3 nucleotides are TGTGCCAGCAGCTTGGACGGGTCCGCCTACGAGCAGTACTTC.

The chain employs TRBV7-7 and TRBJ2-7, with 12 positions matching TRBD2. CDR1 is SSHAT, CDR2 FNYEAQ, per germline (reference sequence). The length of the CDR3 is 15 residues. V shed 3 bases, J shed 4 bases, and the junction held 4 bases outside the gene matches. The CDR3 DNA follows: TGTGCCAGCAGCTTTGGACTAGCGGGACCGTACGAGCAGTACTTC. Protein: CASSFGLAGPYEQYF.

CDR3 coding DNA: TGTGCCAGCAGTACGCCAGGAAACTATGGCTACACCTTC. Protein product: CASSTPGNYGYTF. This chain connects TRBV28 to TRBJ1-2; D unresolved. Germline V gene lookup returns CDR1 MDHEN and CDR2 SYDVKM. This CDR3 is 13 amino acids long. The ends were cut back, 5 bases at V and 2 bases at J, with 9 bases in the middle.

On this clone itself: In the same sample, other DNA sequences code for this CDR3. The rearrangement uses TRBV27 and TRBJ1-4; the D is unclear. The CDR3 is 14 residues long. Germline V gives CDR1 MNHEY, CDR2 SMNVEV (reference sequence). V was clipped by 2 bases and J by 0 bases, with 4 bases between them. The CDR3 DNA sequence: TGTGCCAGCAGTTTACGGGCAACTAATGAAAAACTGTTTTTT. Amino acid sequence: CASSLRATNEKLFF. Filled out from reference TRBV27 and TRBJ1-4, the complete variable domain reads EAQVTQNPRYLITVTGKKLTVTCSQNMNHEYMSWYRQDPGLGLRQIYYSMNVEVTDKGDVPEGYKVSRKEKRNFPLILESPSPNQTSLYFCASSLRATNEKLFFGSGTQLSVL.

V gene TRBV7-8 combines with J gene TRBJ2-3, with 10 bases identical to TRBD1. This CDR3 is built from 16 residues. CDR1 and CDR2 (germline): SGHVS, FQNEAQ. V gave up 0 bases and J gave up 4 bases; unmatched junction bases: 4. In nucleotides, the CDR3 is TGTGCCAGCAGCTTAGCCGGGACAGGGGAGGCAGATACGCAGTATTTT. This codes for CASSLAGTGEADTQYF.

V usage is TRBV10-2 and J usage is TRBJ2-1; 11 bases line up with TRBD2. From germline, CDR1 is WSHSY and CDR2 SAAADI. The trim removed 5 bases at V and 2 bases at J, leaving 5 bases unmatched. The CDR3 is 16 residues long. CDR3 DNA: TGCGCCAGCAGTACTAGTAGCGGGAGGGCCTACAATGAGCAGTTCTTC. It yields the protein CASSTSSGRAYNEQFF.

The V call is TRBV25-1, the J call TRBJ2-7; D is ambiguous. Trimming removed 2 bases at V and 7 bases at J, with 12 bases between. The CDR3 spans 13 residues. The germline V gene has CDR1 MGHDK and CDR2 SYGVNS. The CDR3 protein is CASSEVARSEQYF. CDR3 DNA: TGTGCCAGCAGTGAAGTTGCGAGGAGTGAGCAGTACTTC.